This TCR beta chain was identified during a study of blood T cell repertoires in COVID-19. Study overall: The United States, Italy and Spain supplied acute and convalescent COVID-19 samples. From T cells, B-cell-depleted T cells, or PBMCs came the material, which was cDNA or gDNA.

Study processing details: Scientists estimated how many nucleated cells there were by amplifying reference gene primers. The data were produced by immunoSEQ multiplex PCR, yet TCRdb's version contains in-frame clones alone and is incomplete. The DNA was the basis for D and trimming; V, J and clone size are from that table. This sample has more than 40,000 clones, with 82% found just once. This CDR3 spans 16 amino acids. J lost 6 bases, V lost 3 bases, and 11 bases had no gene match. Germline-derived CDR1 and CDR2 are KGHSH and LQKENI. Sequencing was done on a sample of peripheral blood. The receptor comes from a human donor with acute or convalescent COVID-19. The donor label of this sample is uncertain. The chain carries TRBV18 and TRBJ2-1; 7 positions match TRBD1. In DNA form, the CDR3 reads TGTGCCAGCTCACCCCCGGACAGGAACATGGTCAATGAGCAGTTCTTC. As protein: CASSPPDRNMVNEQFF. Complete variable domain (other parts from reference TRBV18 and TRBJ2-1): NAGVMQNPRHLVRRRGQEARLRCSPMKGHSHVYWYRQLPEEGLKFMVYLQKENIIDESGMPKERFSAEFPKEGPSILRIQQVVRGDSAAYFCASSPPDRNMVNEQFFGPGTRLTVL.